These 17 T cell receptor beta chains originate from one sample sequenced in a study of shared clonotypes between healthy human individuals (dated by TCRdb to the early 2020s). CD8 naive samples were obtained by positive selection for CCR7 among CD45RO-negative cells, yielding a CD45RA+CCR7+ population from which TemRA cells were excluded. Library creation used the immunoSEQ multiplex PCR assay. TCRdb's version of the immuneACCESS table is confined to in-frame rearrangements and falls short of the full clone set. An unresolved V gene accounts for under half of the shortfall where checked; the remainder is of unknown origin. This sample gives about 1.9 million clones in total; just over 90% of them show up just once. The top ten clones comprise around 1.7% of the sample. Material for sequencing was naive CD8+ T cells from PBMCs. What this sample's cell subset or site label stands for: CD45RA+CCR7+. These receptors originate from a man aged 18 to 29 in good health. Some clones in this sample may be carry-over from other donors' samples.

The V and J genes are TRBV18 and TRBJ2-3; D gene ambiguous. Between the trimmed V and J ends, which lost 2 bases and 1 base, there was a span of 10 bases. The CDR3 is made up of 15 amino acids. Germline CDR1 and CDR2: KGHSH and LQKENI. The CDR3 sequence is CASSPDWHRTDTQYF. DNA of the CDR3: TGTGCCAGCTCACCAGACTGGCATCGCACAGATACGCAGTATTTT.

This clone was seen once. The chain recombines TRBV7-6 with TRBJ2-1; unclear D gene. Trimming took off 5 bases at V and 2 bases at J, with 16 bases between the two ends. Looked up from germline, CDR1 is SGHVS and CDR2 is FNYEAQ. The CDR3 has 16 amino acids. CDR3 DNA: TGTGCCAGCAGCGAGCTGGAGAAGGCCCCCTACAATGAGCAGTTCTTC. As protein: CASSELEKAPYNEQFF.

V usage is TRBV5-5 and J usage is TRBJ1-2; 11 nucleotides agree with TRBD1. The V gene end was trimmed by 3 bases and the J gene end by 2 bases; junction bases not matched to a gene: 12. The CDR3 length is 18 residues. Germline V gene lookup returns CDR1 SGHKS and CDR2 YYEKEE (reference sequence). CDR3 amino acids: CASSWTDRGQIPNYGYTF. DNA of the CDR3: TGTGCCAGCAGCTGGACGGACAGGGGGCAAATTCCCAACTATGGCTACACCTTC.

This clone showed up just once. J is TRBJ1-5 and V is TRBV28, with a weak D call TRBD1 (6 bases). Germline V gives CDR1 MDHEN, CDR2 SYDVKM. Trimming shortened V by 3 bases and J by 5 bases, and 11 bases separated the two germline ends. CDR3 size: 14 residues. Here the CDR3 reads CASSFDGGHQPQHF. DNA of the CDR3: TGTGCCAGCAGTTTCGACGGGGGGCATCAGCCCCAGCATTTT.

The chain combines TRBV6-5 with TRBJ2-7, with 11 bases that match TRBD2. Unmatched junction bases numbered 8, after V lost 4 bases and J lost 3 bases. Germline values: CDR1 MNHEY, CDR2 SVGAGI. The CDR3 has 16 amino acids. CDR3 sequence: CASSSLPGLADYEQYF. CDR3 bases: TGTGCCAGCAGTTCCCTCCCGGGACTAGCGGACTACGAGCAGTACTTC.

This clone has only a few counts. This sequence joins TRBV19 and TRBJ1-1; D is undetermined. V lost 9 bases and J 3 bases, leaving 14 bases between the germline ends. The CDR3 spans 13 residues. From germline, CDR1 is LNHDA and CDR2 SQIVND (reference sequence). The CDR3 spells CASGRMLDTEAFF. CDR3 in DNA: TGTGCCAGCGGGCGGATGTTGGACACTGAAGCTTTCTTT.

CDR3 DNA sequence: TGTGCCAGCAGCTTAAATGGCGGGGCCAGCTCCTACAATGAGCAGTTCTTC. Amino acid sequence: CASSLNGGASSYNEQFF. The V call is TRBV7-3, the J call TRBJ2-1; tentative D call: TRBD2 (6 bases). The V gene lost 1 base and the J gene lost 0 bases, with 13 bases spanning the gap. Germline CDR1 and CDR2: SGHTA and FQGTGA. The CDR3 is 17 residues long.

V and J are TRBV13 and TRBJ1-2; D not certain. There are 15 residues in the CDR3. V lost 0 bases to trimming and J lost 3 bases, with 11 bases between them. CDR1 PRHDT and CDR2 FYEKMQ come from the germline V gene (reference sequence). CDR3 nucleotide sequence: TGTGCCAGCAGCTTAGGAAGACGGGCCCACTATGGCTACACCTTC. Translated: CASSLGRRAHYGYTF.

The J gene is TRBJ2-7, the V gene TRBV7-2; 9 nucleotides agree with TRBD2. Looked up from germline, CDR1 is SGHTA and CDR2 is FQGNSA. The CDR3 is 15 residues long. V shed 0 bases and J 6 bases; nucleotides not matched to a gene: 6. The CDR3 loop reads CASSLARGRGVEQYF. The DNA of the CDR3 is TGTGCCAGCAGCTTAGCGCGCGGGAGGGGGGTCGAGCAGTACTTC.

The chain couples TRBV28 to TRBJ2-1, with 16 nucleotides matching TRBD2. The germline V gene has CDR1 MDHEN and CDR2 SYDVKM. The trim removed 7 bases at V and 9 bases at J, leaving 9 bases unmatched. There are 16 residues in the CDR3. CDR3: CASTVGTSGRAGEQFF. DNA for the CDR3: TGTGCCAGCACCGTGGGGACTAGCGGGAGGGCCGGTGAGCAGTTCTTC.

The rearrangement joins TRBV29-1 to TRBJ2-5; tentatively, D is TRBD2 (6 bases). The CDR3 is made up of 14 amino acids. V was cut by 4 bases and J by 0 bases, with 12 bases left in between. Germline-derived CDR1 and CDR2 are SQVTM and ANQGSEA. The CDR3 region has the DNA TGCAGCGTTGGCCAGGCGGGGTACCAAGAGACCCAGTACTTC. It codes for CSVGQAGYQETQYF.

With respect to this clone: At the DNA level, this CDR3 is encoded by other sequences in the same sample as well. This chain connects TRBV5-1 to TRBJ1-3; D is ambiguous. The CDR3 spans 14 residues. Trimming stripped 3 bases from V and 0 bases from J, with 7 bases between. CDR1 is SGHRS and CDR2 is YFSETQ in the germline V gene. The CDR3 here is CASSSSYSGNTIYF. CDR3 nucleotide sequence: TGCGCCAGCAGCTCTTCGTACTCTGGAAACACCATATATTTT.

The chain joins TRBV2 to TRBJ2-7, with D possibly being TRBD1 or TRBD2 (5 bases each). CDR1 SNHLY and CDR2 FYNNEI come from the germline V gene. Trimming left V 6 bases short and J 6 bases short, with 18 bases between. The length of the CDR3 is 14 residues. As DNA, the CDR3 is TGTGCCAGCAGCGGGACCCTTGCCAGTATCGAGCAGTACTTC. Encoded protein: CASSGTLASIEQYF.

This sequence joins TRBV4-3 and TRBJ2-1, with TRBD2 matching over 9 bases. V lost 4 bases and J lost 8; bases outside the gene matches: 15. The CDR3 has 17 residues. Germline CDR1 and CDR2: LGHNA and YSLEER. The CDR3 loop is CASSPRGSAGGPDEQFF. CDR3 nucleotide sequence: TGCGCCAGCAGCCCCCGGGGGTCCGCGGGAGGGCCAGATGAGCAGTTCTTC.

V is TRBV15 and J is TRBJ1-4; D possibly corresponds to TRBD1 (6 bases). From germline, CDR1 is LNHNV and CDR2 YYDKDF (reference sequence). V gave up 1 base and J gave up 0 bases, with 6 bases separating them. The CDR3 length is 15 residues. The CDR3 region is CATSRGTATNEKLFF. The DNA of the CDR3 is TGTGCCACCAGCAGAGGGACAGCAACTAATGAAAAACTGTTTTTT.

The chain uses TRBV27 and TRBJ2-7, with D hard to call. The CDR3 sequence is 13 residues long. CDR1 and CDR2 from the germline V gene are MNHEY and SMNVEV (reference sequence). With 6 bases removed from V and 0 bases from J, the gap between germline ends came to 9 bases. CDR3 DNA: TGTGCCAGCAGACAGTTGAACTCCTACGAGCAGTACTTC. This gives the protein CASRQLNSYEQYF.

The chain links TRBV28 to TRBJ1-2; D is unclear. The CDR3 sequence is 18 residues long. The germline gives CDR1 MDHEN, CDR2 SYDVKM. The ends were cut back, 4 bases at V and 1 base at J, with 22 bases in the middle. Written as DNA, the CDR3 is TGTGCCAGCAGTTCACCTCCCCCGTTTGACCCCTATAACTATGGCTACACCTTC. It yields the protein CASSSPPPFDPYNYGYTF.